This T cell receptor (beta chain) was sequenced for a study of T cell responses to AZD1222 COVID-19 vaccine. Broader study findings: There were mostly white British donors and more females than males, and clonal diversity was possibly underestimated. Spike-specific TCRs gained breadth and depth after people received two AZD1222 doses.

Points on this clone: Its specificity is unknown.

This CDR3 has 16 residues. Germline V gives CDR1 MGHRA, CDR2 YSYEKL. With 0 bases clipped from V and 2 bases from J, the junction kept 4 bases outside the gene matches. Clones were read by immunoSEQ multiplex PCR, and TCRdb kept only the in-frame ones, dropping some. The sample includes about 150,000 clones, about nine tenths of them seen just once. The sequencing here drew on peripheral blood, taken after recovery from COVID-19. The V and J genes are TRBV4-1 and TRBJ1-5; 7 nucleotides align to TRBD1. This TCR was recovered from an adult who had recovered from COVID-19. In DNA form, the CDR3 reads TGCGCCAGCAGCCAAGAGATAGGGACAGGCAATCAGCCCCAGCATTTT. This sequence encodes CASSQEIGTGNQPQHF.